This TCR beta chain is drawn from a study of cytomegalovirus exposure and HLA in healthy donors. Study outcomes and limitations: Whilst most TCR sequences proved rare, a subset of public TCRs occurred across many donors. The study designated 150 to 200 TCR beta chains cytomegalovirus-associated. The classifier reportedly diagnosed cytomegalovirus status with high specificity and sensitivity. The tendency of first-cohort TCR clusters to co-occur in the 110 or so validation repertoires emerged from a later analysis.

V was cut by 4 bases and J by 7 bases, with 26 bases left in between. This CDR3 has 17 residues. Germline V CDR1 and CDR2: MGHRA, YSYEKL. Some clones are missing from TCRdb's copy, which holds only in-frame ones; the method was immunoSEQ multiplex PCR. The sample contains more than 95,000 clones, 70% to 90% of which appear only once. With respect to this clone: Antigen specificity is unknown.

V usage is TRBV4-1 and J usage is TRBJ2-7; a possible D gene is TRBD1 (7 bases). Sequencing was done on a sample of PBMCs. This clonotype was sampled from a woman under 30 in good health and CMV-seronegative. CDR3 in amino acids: CASSPRLGDSHENEQYF. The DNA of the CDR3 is TGCGCCAGCAGCCCCAGACTAGGGGACAGCCACGAAAATGAGCAGTACTTC.